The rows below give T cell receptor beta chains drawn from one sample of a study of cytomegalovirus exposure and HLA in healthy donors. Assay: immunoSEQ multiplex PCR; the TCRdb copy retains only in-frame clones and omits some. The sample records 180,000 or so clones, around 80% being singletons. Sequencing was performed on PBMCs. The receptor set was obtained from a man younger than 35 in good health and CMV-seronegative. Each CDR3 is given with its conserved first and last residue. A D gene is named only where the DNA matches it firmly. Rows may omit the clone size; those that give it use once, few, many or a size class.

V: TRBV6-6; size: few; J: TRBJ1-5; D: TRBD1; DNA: TGTGCCAGCAGTACGGCCCCGGGACAGGTTAGGCAGCCCCAGCATTTT; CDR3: CASSTAPGQVRQPQHF
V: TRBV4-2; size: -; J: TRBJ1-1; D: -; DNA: TGTGCCAGCAGCCTATCGGGGGTGATAGTAGCTTTCTTT; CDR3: CASSLSGVIVAFF
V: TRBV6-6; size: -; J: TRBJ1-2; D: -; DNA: TGTGCCAGCAGTTACTCGGGGGGAGGTGATGGCTACACCTTC; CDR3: CASSYSGGGDGYTF
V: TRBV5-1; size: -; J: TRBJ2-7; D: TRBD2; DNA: TGCGCCAGCAGCTTGCGGGGGGACGAGCAGTACTTC; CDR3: CASSLRGDEQYF
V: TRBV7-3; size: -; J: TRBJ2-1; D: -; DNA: TGTGCCAGCAGCTCCGCGGGGTACGACAATGAGCAGTTCTTC; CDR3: CASSSAGYDNEQFF
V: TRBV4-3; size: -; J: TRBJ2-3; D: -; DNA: TGCGCCAGCAGCCTGTTATTTGGTACAACAGATACGCAGTATTTT; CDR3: CASSLLFGTTDTQYF
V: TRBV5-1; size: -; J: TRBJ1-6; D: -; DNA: TGCGCCAGCCGATTTAGCTCCTATAATTCACCCCTCCACTTT; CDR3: CASRFSSYNSPLHF
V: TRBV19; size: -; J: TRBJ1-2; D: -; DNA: TGTGCCAGTAGTAACTTTGGCGGTGGCTACACCTTC; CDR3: CASSNFGGGYTF
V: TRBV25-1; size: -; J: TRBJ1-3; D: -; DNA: TGTGCCAGCAGTGAATGGGGGGGAAAACACAGGAACACCATATATTTT; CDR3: CASSEWGGKHRNTIYF
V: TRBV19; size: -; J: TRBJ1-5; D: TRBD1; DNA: TGTGCCAGTAGTCACCTACAGGGGAGTCAGCCCCAGCATTTT; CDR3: CASSHLQGSQPQHF
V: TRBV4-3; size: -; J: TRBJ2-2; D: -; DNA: TGCGCCAGCAGCCAAGGAGGGACGGGGAGGACCGGGGAGCTGTTTTTT; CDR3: CASSQGGTGRTGELFF
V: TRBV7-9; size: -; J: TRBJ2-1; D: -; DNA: TGTGCCAGCAGTCCCAGTGCGCGGGGAACACGGACTGAGCAGTTCTTC; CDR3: CASSPSARGTRTEQFF
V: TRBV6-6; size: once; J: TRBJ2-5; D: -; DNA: TGTGCCAGCAGAGAGACTAAAGAGACCCAGTACTTC; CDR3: CASRETKETQYF
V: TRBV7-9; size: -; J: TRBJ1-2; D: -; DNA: TGTGCCAGCGCCAAGAAGGGACACGACTATGGCTACACCTTC; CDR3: CASAKKGHDYGYTF
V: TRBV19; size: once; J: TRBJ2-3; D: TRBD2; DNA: TGTGCCAGTAGTATCCTAGCGGGGGGGTTCACAGATACGCAGTATTTT; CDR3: CASSILAGGFTDTQYF
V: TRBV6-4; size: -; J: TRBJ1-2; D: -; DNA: TGTGCCAGCAGTGACGGGGGCGGCTACACCTTC; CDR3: CASSDGGGYTF
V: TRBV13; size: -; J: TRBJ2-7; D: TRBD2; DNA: TGTGCCAGCAGCTCATCGGGACTAGGCTACGAGCAGTACTTC; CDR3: CASSSSGLGYEQYF
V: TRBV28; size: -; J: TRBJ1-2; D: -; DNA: TGTGCCAGCAGTTTAGGGTCGGCGGCCCGAGGGAACTATGGCTACACCTTC; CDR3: CASSLGSAARGNYGYTF
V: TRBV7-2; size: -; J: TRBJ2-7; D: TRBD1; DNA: TGTGCCAGCAGCTCCGACAGGGGGCGGTACGAGCAGTACTTC; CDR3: CASSSDRGRYEQYF
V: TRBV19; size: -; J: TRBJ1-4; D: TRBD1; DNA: TGTGCCAGTAGTATGGGCAGGGGGGATGAAAAACTGTTTTTT; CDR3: CASSMGRGDEKLFF
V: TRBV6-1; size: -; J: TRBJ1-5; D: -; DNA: TGTGCCAGCAGTGGACACCGGGCGGGGAATCAGCCCCAGCATTTT; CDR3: CASSGHRAGNQPQHF
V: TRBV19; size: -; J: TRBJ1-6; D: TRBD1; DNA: TGTGCCAGTAGAGCGGACAGGTCCTATAATTCACCCCTCCACTTT; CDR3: CASRADRSYNSPLHF
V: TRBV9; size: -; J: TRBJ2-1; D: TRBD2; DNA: TGTGCCAGCAGCGTCGGGGGGGTGGGTGAGCAGTTCTTC; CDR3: CASSVGGVGEQFF
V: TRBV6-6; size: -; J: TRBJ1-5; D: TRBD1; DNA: TGTGCCAGCAGCTCGGGGGACAGGGCCCCTCAGCCCCAGCATTTT; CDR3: CASSSGDRAPQPQHF
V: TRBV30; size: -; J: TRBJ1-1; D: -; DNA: TGTGCCTGGATCCGACTCTGGACAGAGATGAACACTGAAGCTTTCTTT; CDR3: CAWIRLWTEMNTEAFF
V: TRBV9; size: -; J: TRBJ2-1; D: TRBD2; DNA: TGTGCCAGCAGCGTAGTTCCCCTAGCGGGAAATTATGAGCAGTTCTTC; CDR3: CASSVVPLAGNYEQFF
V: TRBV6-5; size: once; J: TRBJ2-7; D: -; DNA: TGTGCCAGCACCAAGACAGGCTACTACGAGCAGTACTTC; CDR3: CASTKTGYYEQYF
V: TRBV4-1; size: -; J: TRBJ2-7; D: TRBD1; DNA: TGCGCCAGCAGCCGACCCGGGACAGGGTTCTACGAGCAGTACTTC; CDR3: CASSRPGTGFYEQYF
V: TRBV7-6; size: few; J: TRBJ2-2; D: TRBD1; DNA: TGTGCCAGCAGCCACCCCCGTCAGGACAGGTCGGGTTTGCTGTTTTTT; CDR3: CASSHPRQDRSGLLFF
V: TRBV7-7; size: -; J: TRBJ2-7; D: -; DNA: TGTGCTAGCAGCGCCAGAGGACACTTGATCTACGAGCAGTACTTC; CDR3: CASSARGHLIYEQYF
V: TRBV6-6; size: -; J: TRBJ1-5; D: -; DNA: TGTGCCAGGCAGAATAATCAGCCCCAGCATTTT; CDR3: CARQNNQPQHF
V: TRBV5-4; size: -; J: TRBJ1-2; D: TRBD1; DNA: TGTGCCAGCAGAATGGGACAGAACTATGGCTACACCTTC; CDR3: CASRMGQNYGYTF
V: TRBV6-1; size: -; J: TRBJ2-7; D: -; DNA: TGTGCCAGCAGTGAGATTGGAGGGGGCAAGTACGAGCAGTACTTC; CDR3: CASSEIGGGKYEQYF
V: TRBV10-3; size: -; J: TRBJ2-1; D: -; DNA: TGTGCCATCAGGGAAGCTAGCCTTATCTACAATGAGCAGTTCTTC; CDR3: CAIREASLIYNEQFF
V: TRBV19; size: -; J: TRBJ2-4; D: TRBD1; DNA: TGTGCCAGTAGTGATACGGACAGGGTGAACATTCAGTACTTC; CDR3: CASSDTDRVNIQYF
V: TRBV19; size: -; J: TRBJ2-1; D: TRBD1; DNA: TGTGCCAGTAGTATGGGGACAGTCCTTAATGAGCAGTTCTTC; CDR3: CASSMGTVLNEQFF
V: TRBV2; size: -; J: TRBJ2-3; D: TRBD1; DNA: TGTGCCGGCCAAATCGAGGGGGCCCCAGATACGCAGTATTTT; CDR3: CAGQIEGAPDTQYF
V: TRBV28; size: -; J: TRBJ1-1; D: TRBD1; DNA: TGTGCCAGCAGTTTGGTGGGACAGGGGGCGCAAGCTTTCTTT; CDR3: CASSLVGQGAQAFF
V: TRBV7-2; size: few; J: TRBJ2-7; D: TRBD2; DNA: TGTGCCAGCAGCTTTCGTGGCGGGAGCTCCTACGAGCAGTACTTC; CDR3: CASSFRGGSSYEQYF
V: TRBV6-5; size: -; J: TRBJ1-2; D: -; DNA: TGTGCCACCACGGCAGGGTATATTGGGGACTACACCTTC; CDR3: CATTAGYIGDYTF
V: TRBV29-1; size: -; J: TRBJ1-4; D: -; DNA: TGCAGCGTGTCCGGGACACTAAGCGAAAAACTGTTTTTT; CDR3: CSVSGTLSEKLFF
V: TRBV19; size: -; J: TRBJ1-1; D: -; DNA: TGTGCCAGTAGCCCGCCTGGCAGGAGGACCACTGAAGCTTTCTTT; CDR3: CASSPPGRRTTEAFF
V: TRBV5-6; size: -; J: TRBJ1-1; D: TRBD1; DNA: TGTGCCAGCAGCTCTCAGGGGGCTTACACTGAAGCTTTCTTT; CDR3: CASSSQGAYTEAFF
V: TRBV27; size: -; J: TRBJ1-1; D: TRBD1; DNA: TGTGCCAGCAGCAACGACAGGGGGTTCTACAACACTGAAGCTTTCTTT; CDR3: CASSNDRGFYNTEAFF
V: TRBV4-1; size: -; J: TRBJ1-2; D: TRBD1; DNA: TGCGCCAGCAGCCAAGATCCCGGGACAGGGAACACCTTC; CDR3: CASSQDPGTGNTF
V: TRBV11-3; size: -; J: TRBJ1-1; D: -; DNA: TGTGCCAGCAGCTACGACACGGCTGAAGCTTTCTTT; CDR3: CASSYDTAEAFF
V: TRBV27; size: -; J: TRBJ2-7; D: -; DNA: TGTGCCAGCAGTCCAAGGACAGACAGGTCCTACGAGCAGTACTTC; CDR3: CASSPRTDRSYEQYF
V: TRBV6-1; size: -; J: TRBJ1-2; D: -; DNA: TGTGCCAGCAGTGGGGCCAACACCCGATATGGCTACACCTTC; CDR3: CASSGANTRYGYTF
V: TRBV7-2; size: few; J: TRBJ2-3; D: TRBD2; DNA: TGTGCCAGCAGCCTTTGGGGGGAGGGGACCACAGATACGCAGTATTTT; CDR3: CASSLWGEGTTDTQYF
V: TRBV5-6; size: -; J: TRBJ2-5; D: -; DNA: TGTGCCAGCAGCTTGGCTCAGGGGACCCAGTACTTC; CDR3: CASSLAQGTQYF
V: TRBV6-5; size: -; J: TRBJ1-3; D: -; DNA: TGTGCCAGCAGTTCCTCTTTGGGGGGAATATATTATTTT; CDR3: CASSSSLGGIYYF
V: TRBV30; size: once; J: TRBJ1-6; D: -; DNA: TGTGCCTGGAGACAGGACCATTCACCCCTCCACTTT; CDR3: CAWRQDHSPLHF
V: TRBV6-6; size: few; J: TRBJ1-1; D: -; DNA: TGTGCCAGCAGTTACTCGATTAGGAGGCACACTGAAGCTTTCTTT; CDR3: CASSYSIRRHTEAFF
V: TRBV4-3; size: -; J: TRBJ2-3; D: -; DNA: TGCGCCAGCAGCCAAGAGTGGCGGCACACAGATACGCAGTATTTT; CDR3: CASSQEWRHTDTQYF
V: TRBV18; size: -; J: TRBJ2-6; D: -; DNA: TGTGCCAGCTCACCACCAAGGCCCCTGGGCGCTGGGGCCAACGTCCTGACTTTC; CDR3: CASSPPRPLGAGANVLTF
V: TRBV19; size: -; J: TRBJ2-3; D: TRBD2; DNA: TGTGCCAGTAGACTAGCGGGTTCTAGCACAGATACGCAGTATTTT; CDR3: CASRLAGSSTDTQYF
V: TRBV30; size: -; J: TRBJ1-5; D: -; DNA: TGTGCCTGGAGTGTACAGCCAGGTCAGCCCCAGCATTTT; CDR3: CAWSVQPGQPQHF
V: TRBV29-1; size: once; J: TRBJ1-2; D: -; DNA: TGCAGCGTTGAAGATTCCAGGAGGGGTGGTGGCTACACCTTC; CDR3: CSVEDSRRGGGYTF
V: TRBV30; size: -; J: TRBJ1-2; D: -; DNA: TGTGCCTGGAGTCCAGGACAGCCTAACTATGGCTACACCTTC; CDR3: CAWSPGQPNYGYTF